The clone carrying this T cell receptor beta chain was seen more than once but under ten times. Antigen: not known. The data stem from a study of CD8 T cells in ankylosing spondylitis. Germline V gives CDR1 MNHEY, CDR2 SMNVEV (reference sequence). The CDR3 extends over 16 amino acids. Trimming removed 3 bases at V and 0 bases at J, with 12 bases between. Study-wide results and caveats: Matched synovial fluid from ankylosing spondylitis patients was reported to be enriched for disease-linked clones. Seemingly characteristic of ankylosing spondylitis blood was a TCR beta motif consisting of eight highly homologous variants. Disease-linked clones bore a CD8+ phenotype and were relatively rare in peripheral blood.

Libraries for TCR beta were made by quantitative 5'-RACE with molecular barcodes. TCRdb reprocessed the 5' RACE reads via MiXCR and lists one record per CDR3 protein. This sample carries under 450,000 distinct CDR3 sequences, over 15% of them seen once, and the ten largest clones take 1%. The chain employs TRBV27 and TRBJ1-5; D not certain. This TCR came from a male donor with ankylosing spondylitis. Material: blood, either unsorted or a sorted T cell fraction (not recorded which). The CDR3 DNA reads TGTGCCAGCAGTTTGAGATCGACATTTAGCAATCAGCCCCAGCATTTT. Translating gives CASSLRSTFSNQPQHF.